A single sample gave rise to the 25 T cell receptor beta chains below, sequenced in a study of cytomegalovirus exposure and HLA in healthy donors. PCR involved 60 Vbeta and 13 Jbeta primers. The table came from immunoSEQ multiplex PCR; TCRdb's copy has only in-frame clones and leaves some out. The repertoire consists of 140,000 or so clones, with roughly 65% occurring once and the leading ten covering 1.5% to 2%. Sequencing was carried out using PBMCs. The receptor source for this set is a woman under 40 in good health and CMV-seronegative.

This rearrangement joins TRBV7-6 to TRBJ1-1, with a possible D match to TRBD1 (5 bases). This CDR3 spans 14 amino acids. V was trimmed by 5 bases and J by 3 bases, leaving 13 bases between them. Per germline, CDR1 SGHVS and CDR2 FNYEAQ. The CDR3, as DNA: TGTGCCAGCAGCGCCAATCCGGGGGACACTGAAGCTTTCTTT. Amino acid sequence: CASSANPGDTEAFF.

The CDR3 protein is CASSLTETGYNEQFF. CDR3 coding DNA: TGTGCCAGCAGCTTGACCGAGACAGGGTACAATGAGCAGTTCTTC. The chain combines TRBV5-5 with TRBJ2-1, with 7 nucleotides matching TRBD1. This CDR3 has 15 amino acids. After removal of 1 base from V and 4 bases from J, the junction contained 5 bases not matched to a gene. Germline V gene data show CDR1 as SGHKS and CDR2 as YYEKEE (reference sequence).

This clone was seen more than once but under ten times. V is TRBV7-9 and J is TRBJ2-3, with no clear D. Germline CDR1 reads SEHNR; CDR2 reads FQNEAQ (reference sequence). CDR3 size: 12 residues. V was pared by 1 base and J by 6 bases, with 5 bases between. CDR3 coding DNA: TGTGCCAGCAGCTTAGACTTGGATACGCAGTATTTT. It encodes CASSLDLDTQYF.

The J gene is TRBJ1-2, the V gene TRBV6-1, with D tentatively TRBD1 (5 bases). CDR1 and CDR2 from the germline V gene are MNHNS and SASEGT. CDR3 length: 15 residues. V lost 1 base and J 8 bases, leaving 17 bases between the germline ends. CDR3 sequence: CASSEVTGSGGGYTF. The CDR3 nucleotides are TGTGCCAGCAGTGAAGTTACGGGCTCCGGGGGAGGCTACACCTTC.

The chain has TRBV5-4 and TRBJ2-3; 7 positions agree with TRBD1. CDR1 and CDR2 from the germline V gene are SGHNT and YYREEE (reference sequence). The CDR3 runs 15 residues. The junction had 6 bases not matched to a gene; V was cut back by 4 bases and J by 1 base. The CDR3 DNA reads as TGTGCCAGCAGCGCACAGGGGTTGGGCACAGATACGCAGTATTTT. Residues: CASSAQGLGTDTQYF. Using reference TRBV5-4 and TRBJ2-3 for the parts outside the CDR3, the full variable domain is ETGVTQSPTHLIKTRGQQVTLRCSSQSGHNTVSWYQQALGQGPQFIFQYYREEENGRGNFPPRFSGLQFPNYSSELNVNALELDDSALYLCASSAQGLGTDTQYFGPGTRLTVL.

Here the CDR3 DNA reads TGTGCCAGCAGCCAAGCAGATATGCTCTCTGGAAACACCATATATTTT. Amino acid sequence: CASSQADMLSGNTIYF. The chain links TRBV4-2 to TRBJ1-3; D is undetermined. Germline CDR1 is LGHNA and CDR2 is YNFKEQ. CDR3 length: 16 residues. V was clipped by 1 base and J by 0 bases, with 10 bases between them.

The chain couples TRBV29-1 to TRBJ2-1; D is unresolved. Germline CDR1 reads SQVTM; CDR2 reads ANQGSEA. This CDR3 comprises 13 residues. The germline V and J ends were trimmed by 4 bases and 3 bases, with 10 bases remaining between them. The CDR3, as DNA: TGCAGCGTTGTGAGGCCTTACTACAATGAGCAGTTCTTC. Translated: CSVVRPYYNEQFF.

This rearrangement joins TRBV28 to TRBJ2-5; TRBD2 matches 8 bases. J gave up 2 bases and V 4 bases, and 6 bases lay outside the gene matches. Germline loops: CDR1 MDHEN, CDR2 SYDVKM. The CDR3 is made up of 15 amino acids. Here the CDR3 reads CASSYLTSVQETQYF. The CDR3 DNA sequence: TGTGCCAGCAGTTACCTGACTAGCGTACAAGAGACCCAGTACTTC. The full variable domain, its missing parts supplied by reference TRBV28 and TRBJ2-5, is DVKVTQSSRYLVKRTGEKVFLECVQDMDHENMFWYRQDPGLGLRLIYFSYDVKMKEKGDIPEGYSVSREKKERFSLILESASTNQTSMYLCASSYLTSVQETQYFGPGTRLLVL.

This clone was seen a handful of times. CDR3 loop: CASSPGLGYGYTF. The CDR3 DNA reads as TGTGCCAGCAGCCCGGGACTCGGCTATGGCTACACCTTC. The V and J genes are TRBV5-6 and TRBJ1-2; possible D gene TRBD1, 5 bases. Germline V gives CDR1 SGHDT, CDR2 YYEEEE. Trimming took off 4 bases at V and 4 bases at J, with 11 bases between the two ends. The CDR3 runs to 13 residues.

The chain uses TRBV7-6 and TRBJ2-1, with TRBD2 matching over 13 bases. The ends lost 5 bases at V and 1 base at J; junction bases unmatched: 17. The CDR3 extends over 21 amino acids. CDR1 and CDR2 from the germline V gene are SGHVS and FNYEAQ. As DNA, the CDR3 is TGTGCCAGCAGCCCCCCCTTGACCGGGACTAGCGGGATGGCGTCCTACAATGAGCAGTTCTTC. This sequence encodes CASSPPLTGTSGMASYNEQFF.

The chain uses TRBV5-1 and TRBJ1-2; tentatively, D is TRBD1 (6 bases). The CDR3 sequence is 14 residues long. Between the trimmed V and J ends, which lost 3 bases and 4 bases, there was a span of 13 bases. CDR1 and CDR2 (germline): SGHRS, YFSETQ. The CDR3 spells CASSSNTGTYGYTF. The DNA for the CDR3 is TGCGCCAGCAGCTCGAACACAGGGACCTATGGCTACACCTTC.

The chain combines TRBV5-1 with TRBJ2-3; tentatively, D is TRBD2 (5 bases). Trimming shortened V by 2 bases and J by 6 bases, and 10 bases separated the two germline ends. Germline CDR1 reads SGHRS; CDR2 reads YFSETQ. The CDR3 covers 13 residues. CDR3 amino acids: CASSFLGEDTQYF. The CDR3 coding sequence is TGCGCCAGCAGCTTTCTGGGAGAGGATACGCAGTATTTT. Variable domain in full (rest from reference TRBV5-1 and TRBJ2-3): KAGVTQTPRYLIKTRGQQVTLSCSPISGHRSVSWYQQTPGQGLQFLFEYFSETQRNKGNFPGRFSGRQFSNSRSEMNVSTLELGDSALYLCASSFLGEDTQYFGPGTRLTVL.

The chain combines TRBV7-2 with TRBJ2-2; 15 bases map to TRBD2. CDR3 length: 16 amino acids. J lost 5 bases, V lost 4 bases, and 2 bases had no gene match. CDR1 SGHTA and CDR2 FQGNSA come from the germline V gene. The CDR3 loop reads CASSWTSGRGTGELFF. CDR3 in DNA: TGTGCCAGCAGCTGGACTAGCGGGAGGGGAACCGGGGAGCTGTTTTTT.

This clone has just a few counts. This chain joins TRBV27 and TRBJ1-4; TRBD1 matches at 8 bases. The CDR3 totals 15 residues. V was clipped by 6 bases and J by 5 bases; unmatched bases: 8. Germline CDR1 is MNHEY and CDR2 is SMNVEV (reference sequence). The CDR3 here is CASRALTGDNEKLFF. Here the CDR3 DNA reads TGTGCCAGCAGGGCCCTGACAGGGGACAATGAAAAACTGTTTTTT.

J is TRBJ2-5 and V is TRBV5-1, with TRBD2 identical over 14 bases. The CDR3 is 16 residues long. The V and J ends lost 4 bases and 5 bases, in that order; junction bases with no gene match: 7. The germline V gene encodes CDR1 SGHRS and CDR2 YFSETQ. The CDR3 is CASSIRLAGGRETQYF. CDR3 bases: TGCGCCAGCAGCATTCGACTAGCGGGAGGGCGGGAGACCCAGTACTTC.

This rearrangement joins TRBV30 to TRBJ1-1; D uncertain. CDR1 GTSNPN and CDR2 SVGIG come from the germline V gene (reference sequence). V was pared by 2 bases and J by 0 bases, with 13 bases between. CDR3 length: 15 amino acids. In DNA, the CDR3 is TGTGCCTGGAGTCCCACAGAGGGCCTGAACACTGAAGCTTTCTTT. Residues: CAWSPTEGLNTEAFF.

This chain joins TRBV6-6 and TRBJ1-2; 8 positions match TRBD1. Germline V gene data show CDR1 as MNHNY and CDR2 as SVGAGI (reference sequence). V gave up 2 bases and J gave up 6 bases; unmatched junction bases: 11. This CDR3 has 16 amino acids. For the CDR3, the DNA is TGTGCCAGCAGTTACGGGACAGGAGGGGTCCTAGATGGCTACACCTTC. Translating it yields CASSYGTGGVLDGYTF.

J is TRBJ2-1 and V is TRBV7-6; 7 bases fit TRBD2. The junction had 4 bases not matched to a gene; V was cut back by 5 bases and J by 0 bases. This CDR3 has 15 amino acids. Germline V gene data show CDR1 as SGHVS and CDR2 as FNYEAQ. The CDR3 coding sequence is TGTGCCAGCAGCCCCCAGCGGGGCTCCTACAATGAGCAGTTCTTC. Protein: CASSPQRGSYNEQFF.

This chain connects TRBV30 to TRBJ2-5, with 9 positions matching TRBD1. Germline CDR1 is GTSNPN and CDR2 is SVGIG (reference sequence). CDR3 length: 15 amino acids. After removal of 0 bases from V and 5 bases from J, the junction contained 7 bases not matched to a gene. The chain's CDR3 is CAWSVGDRVSETQYF. The CDR3 nucleotides are TGTGCCTGGAGTGTAGGGGACAGGGTGTCGGAGACCCAGTACTTC.

The sample holds a few counts of this clone. This chain connects TRBV28 to TRBJ2-7; 12 bases align to TRBD2. Trimming cost V 4 bases and J 7 bases; bases outside gene matches: 14. Germline V gene data show CDR1 as MDHEN and CDR2 as SYDVKM. The length of the CDR3 is 17 residues. The CDR3 coding sequence is TGTGCCAGCAGTTCCGGACTAGCGGGGACCTCAACGGGGGAGCAGTACGTC. Its translation is CASSSGLAGTSTGEQYV.

As concerns this clone: This CDR3 is also generated by other DNA sequences in the sample. The chain couples TRBV9 to TRBJ1-5; D uncertain. This CDR3 has 13 residues. Between the trimmed V and J ends, which lost 0 bases and 10 bases, there was a span of 11 bases. Per the germline V gene, CDR1 is SGDLS and CDR2 is YYNGEE. In DNA form, the CDR3 reads TGTGCCAGCAGCGTAGACCAGGCCCAACCCCAGCATTTT. This gives the protein CASSVDQAQPQHF.

This clone appeared a few times. The CDR3 DNA follows: TGCGCCAGCAGCTTAACGGGAGATACGCAGTATTTT. It yields the protein CASSLTGDTQYF. The chain is built from TRBV5-1 and TRBJ2-3; D is unclear. The CDR3 loop spans 12 amino acids. The V gene lost 2 bases and the J gene lost 5 bases, with 6 bases spanning the gap. From germline, CDR1 is SGHRS and CDR2 YFSETQ.

This chain connects TRBV18 to TRBJ2-7; D is unresolved. The CDR3 contains 14 residues. The V end lost 2 bases, the J end lost 0 bases, and 8 bases lay between the germline ends. Per the germline V gene, CDR1 is KGHSH and CDR2 is LQKENI. The CDR3 region has the DNA TGTGCCAGCTCACCAAAGACTTACTCCTACGAGCAGTACTTC. Protein: CASSPKTYSYEQYF.

The chain is built from TRBV5-5 and TRBJ1-1; 7 nucleotides align to TRBD1. J lost 5 bases, V lost 2 bases, and 9 bases had no gene match. The CDR3 contains 15 residues. The germline V gene has CDR1 SGHKS and CDR2 YYEKEE (reference sequence). The CDR3 reads CASSFPGQTHTEAFF. CDR3 coding DNA: TGTGCCAGCAGCTTCCCGGGACAGACCCATACTGAAGCTTTCTTT.

The chain joins TRBV18 to TRBJ2-7; D might be TRBD2 (7 bases). This CDR3 has 15 amino acids. The V end lost 2 bases, the J end lost 2 bases, and 13 bases lay between the germline ends. Germline V gene data show CDR1 as KGHSH and CDR2 as LQKENI. CDR3 nucleotide sequence: TGTGCCAGCTCACCATCGGGGGGCGCGACCTACGAGCAGTACGTC. Amino acids: CASSPSGGATYEQYV.